This TCR beta chain was obtained from a study of CXCR4 blockade with PD-1 therapy in pancreatic cancer. Profiled with immunoSEQ multiplex PCR; TCRdb holds only in-frame clones, not every one. The data show 4,000 to 6,500 clones, with approximately 58% seen just once and approximately 7% held by the top ten. Comment on this clone: The antigen is unknown.

Findings of the study overall: Tumors were clonally expanded, mean 0.14 versus 0.05 in healthy blood.

This clonotype was obtained from a human donor with pancreatic ductal adenocarcinoma. Input material: tumor tissue.

The CDR3 DNA reads TGCAGCGGTTCGGGACACTTGAACACTGAAGCTTTCTTT. This sequence encodes CSGSGHLNTEAFF. The rearrangement joins TRBV29-1 to TRBJ1-1; perhaps TRBD1 as D (6 bases). The CDR3 covers 13 residues. Trimming pared 7 bases from V and 0 bases from J, leaving 12 bases between. The germline V gene encodes CDR1 SQVTM and CDR2 ANQGSEA.